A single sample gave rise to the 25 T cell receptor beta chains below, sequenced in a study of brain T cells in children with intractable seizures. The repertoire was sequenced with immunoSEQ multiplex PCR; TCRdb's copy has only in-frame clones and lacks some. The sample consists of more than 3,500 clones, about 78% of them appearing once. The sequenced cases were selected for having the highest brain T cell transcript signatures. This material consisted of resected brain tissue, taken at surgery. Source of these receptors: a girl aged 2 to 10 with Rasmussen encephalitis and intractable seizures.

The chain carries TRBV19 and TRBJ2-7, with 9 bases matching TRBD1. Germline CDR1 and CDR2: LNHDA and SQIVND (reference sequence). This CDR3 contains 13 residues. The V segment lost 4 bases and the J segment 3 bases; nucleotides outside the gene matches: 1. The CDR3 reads CASSRGQGYEQYF. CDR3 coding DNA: TGTGCCAGTAGTAGGGGACAGGGCTACGAGCAGTACTTC.

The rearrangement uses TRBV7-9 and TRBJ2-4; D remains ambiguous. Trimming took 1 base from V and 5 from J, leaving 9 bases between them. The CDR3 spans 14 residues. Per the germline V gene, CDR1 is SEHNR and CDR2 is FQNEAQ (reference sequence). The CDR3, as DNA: TGTGCCAGCAGCTTAGGGGCTAGTCAAAACATTCAGTACTTC. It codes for CASSLGASQNIQYF.

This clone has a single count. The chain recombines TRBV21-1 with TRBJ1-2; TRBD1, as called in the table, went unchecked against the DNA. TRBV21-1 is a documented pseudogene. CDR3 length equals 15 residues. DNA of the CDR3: TGTGCCAGCAGCAAAGGGAGGGGACAGGCCTATGGCTACACCTTC. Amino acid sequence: CASSKGRGQAYGYTF.

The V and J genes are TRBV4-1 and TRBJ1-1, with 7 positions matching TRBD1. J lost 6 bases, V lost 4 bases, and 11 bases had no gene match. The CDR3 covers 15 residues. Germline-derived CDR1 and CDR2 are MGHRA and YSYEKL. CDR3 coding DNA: TGCGCCAGCAGCCTGAGCGGGACAGCGATCGCTGAAGCTTTCTTT. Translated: CASSLSGTAIAEAFF.

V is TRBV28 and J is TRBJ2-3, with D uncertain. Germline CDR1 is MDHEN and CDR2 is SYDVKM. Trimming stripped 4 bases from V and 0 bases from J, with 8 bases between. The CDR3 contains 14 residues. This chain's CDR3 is CASSSTLSTDTQYF. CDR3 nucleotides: TGTGCCAGCAGTTCGACACTTAGCACAGATACGCAGTATTTT. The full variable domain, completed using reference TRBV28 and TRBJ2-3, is DVKVTQSSRYLVKRTGEKVFLECVQDMDHENMFWYRQDPGLGLRLIYFSYDVKMKEKGDIPEGYSVSREKKERFSLILESASTNQTSMYLCASSSTLSTDTQYFGPGTRLTVL.

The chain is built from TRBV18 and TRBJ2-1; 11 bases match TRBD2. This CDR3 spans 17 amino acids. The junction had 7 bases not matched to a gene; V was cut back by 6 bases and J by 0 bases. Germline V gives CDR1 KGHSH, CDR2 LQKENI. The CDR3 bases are TGTGCCAGCTCGTCGCTAGCGGGGGGACGCTCCTACAATGAGCAGTTCTTC. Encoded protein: CASSSLAGGRSYNEQFF.

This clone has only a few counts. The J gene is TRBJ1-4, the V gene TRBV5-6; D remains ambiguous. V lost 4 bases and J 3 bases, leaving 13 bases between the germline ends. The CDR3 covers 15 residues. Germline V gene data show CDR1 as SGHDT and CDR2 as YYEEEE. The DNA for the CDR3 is TGTGCCAGCAGCCGAACCGGATTTCCTAATGAAAAACTGTTTTTT. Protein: CASSRTGFPNEKLFF.

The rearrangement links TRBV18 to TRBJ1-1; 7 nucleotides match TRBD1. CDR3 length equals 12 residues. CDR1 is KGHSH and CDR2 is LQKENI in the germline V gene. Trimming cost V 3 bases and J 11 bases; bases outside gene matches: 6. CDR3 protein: CASSPSDRAAFF. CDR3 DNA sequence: TGTGCCAGCTCACCCTCTGACAGGGCGGCTTTCTTT.

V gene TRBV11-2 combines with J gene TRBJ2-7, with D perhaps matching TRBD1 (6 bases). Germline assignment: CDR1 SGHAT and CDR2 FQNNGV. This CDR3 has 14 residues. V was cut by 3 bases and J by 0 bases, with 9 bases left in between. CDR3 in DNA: TGTGCCAGCAGCTTTGCGGACAGCTCCTACGAGCAGTACTTC. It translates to CASSFADSSYEQYF.

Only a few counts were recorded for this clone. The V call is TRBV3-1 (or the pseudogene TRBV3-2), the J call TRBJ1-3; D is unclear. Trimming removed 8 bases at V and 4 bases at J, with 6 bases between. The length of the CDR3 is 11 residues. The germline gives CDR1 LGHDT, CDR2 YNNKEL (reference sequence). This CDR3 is CASLGGNTIYF. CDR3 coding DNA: TGTGCCAGCCTTGGGGGAAACACCATATATTTT.

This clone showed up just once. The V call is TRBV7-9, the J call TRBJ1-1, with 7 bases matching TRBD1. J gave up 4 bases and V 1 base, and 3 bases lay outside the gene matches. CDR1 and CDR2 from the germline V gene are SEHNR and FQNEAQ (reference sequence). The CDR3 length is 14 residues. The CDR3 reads CASSLEQGSTEAFF. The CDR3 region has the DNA TGTGCCAGCAGCTTAGAACAGGGGAGCACTGAAGCTTTCTTT.

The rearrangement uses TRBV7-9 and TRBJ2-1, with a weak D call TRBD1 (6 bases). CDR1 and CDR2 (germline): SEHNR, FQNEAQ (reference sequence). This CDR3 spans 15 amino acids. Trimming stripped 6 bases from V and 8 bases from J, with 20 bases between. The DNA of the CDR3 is TGTGCCAGCAGTCCGCCGGTGGACAGAAGCGATGAGCAGTTCTTC. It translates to CASSPPVDRSDEQFF.

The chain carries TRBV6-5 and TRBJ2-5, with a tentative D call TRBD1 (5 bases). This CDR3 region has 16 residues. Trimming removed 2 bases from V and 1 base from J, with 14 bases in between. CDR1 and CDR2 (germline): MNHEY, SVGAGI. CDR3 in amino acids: CASSYGAGNLQETQYF. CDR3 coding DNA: TGTGCCAGCAGTTACGGGGCAGGCAACCTCCAAGAGACCCAGTACTTC.

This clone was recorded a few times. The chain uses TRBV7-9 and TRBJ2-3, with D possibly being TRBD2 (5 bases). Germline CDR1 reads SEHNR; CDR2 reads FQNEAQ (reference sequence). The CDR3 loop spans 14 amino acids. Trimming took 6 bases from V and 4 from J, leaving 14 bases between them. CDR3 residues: CASSYGLSPDTQYF. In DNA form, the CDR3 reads TGTGCCAGCAGTTATGGACTGAGCCCAGATACGCAGTATTTT.

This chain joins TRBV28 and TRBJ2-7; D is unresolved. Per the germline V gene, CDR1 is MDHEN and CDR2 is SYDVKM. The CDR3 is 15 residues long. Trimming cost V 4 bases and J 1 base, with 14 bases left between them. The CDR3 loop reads CASSSIRTQSYEQYF. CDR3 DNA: TGTGCCAGCAGTTCCATTAGGACGCAATCCTACGAGCAGTACTTC.

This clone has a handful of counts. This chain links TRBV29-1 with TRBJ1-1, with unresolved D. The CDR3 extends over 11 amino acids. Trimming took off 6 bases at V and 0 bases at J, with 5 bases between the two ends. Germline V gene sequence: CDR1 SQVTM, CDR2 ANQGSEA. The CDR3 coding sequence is TGCAGCGTAATATTGAACACTGAAGCTTTCTTT. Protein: CSVILNTEAFF.

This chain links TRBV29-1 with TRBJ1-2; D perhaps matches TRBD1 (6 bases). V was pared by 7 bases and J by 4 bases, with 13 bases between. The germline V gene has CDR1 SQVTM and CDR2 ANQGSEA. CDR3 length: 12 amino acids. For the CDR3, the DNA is TGCAGCGCGATGAGGGGGACCTATGGCTACACCTTC. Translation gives CSAMRGTYGYTF.

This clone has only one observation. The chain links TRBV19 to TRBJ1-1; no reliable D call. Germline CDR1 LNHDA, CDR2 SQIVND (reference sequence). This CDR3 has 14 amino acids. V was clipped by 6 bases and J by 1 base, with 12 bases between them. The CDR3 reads CASRDASGNTEAFF. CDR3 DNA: TGTGCCAGTAGGGACGCGTCGGGGAACACTGAAGCTTTCTTT.

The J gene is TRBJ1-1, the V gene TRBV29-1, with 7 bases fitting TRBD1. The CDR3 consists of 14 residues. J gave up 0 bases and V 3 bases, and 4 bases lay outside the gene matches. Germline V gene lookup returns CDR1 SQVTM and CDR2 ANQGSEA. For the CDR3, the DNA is TGCAGCGTTGATCCACAGGGGATGAACACTGAAGCTTTCTTT. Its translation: CSVDPQGMNTEAFF.

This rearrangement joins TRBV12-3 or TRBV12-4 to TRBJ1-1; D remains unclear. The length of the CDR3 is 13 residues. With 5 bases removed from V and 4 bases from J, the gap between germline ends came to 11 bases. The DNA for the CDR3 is TGTGCCAGCAGTACGATCGGTGTCACTGAAGCTTTCTTT. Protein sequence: CASSTIGVTEAFF.

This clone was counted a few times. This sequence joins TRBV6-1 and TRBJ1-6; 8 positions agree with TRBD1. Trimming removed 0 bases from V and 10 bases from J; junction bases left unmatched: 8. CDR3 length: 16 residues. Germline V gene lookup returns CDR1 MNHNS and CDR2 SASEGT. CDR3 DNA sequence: TGTGCCAGCAGTGAAGCGCTAGGACAGGGTACGTCACCCCTCCACTTT. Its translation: CASSEALGQGTSPLHF.

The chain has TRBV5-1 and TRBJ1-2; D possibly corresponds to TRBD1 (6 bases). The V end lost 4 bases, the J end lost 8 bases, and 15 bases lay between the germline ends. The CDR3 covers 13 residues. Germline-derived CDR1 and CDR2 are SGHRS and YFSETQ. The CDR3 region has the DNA TGCGCCAGCAGCGTAGGGGCAGGGGAAGGCTACACCTTC. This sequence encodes CASSVGAGEGYTF. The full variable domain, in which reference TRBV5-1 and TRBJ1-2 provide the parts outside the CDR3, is KAGVTQTPRYLIKTRGQQVTLSCSPISGHRSVSWYQQTPGQGLQFLFEYFSETQRNKGNFPGRFSGRQFSNSRSEMNVSTLELGDSALYLCASSVGAGEGYTFGSGTRLTVV.

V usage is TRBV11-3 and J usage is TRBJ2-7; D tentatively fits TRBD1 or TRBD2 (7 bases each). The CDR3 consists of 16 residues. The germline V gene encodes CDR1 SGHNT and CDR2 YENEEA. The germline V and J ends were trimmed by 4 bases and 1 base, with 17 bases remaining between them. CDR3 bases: TGTGCCAGCAGCTCCCAGGGGGGGGGCCTTTCCTACGAGCAGTACTTC. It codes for CASSSQGGGLSYEQYF.

The CDR3 protein is CASSPPGQGGNEQFF. CDR3 DNA sequence: TGTGCCAGCAGTCCTCCAGGACAGGGCGGGAATGAGCAGTTCTTC. The chain is built from TRBV6-5 and TRBJ2-1; 8 nucleotides line up with TRBD1. CDR3 size: 15 residues. The V gene's germline CDR1 is MNHEY and CDR2 SVGAGI. V dropped 5 bases and J dropped 7; count of bases not matched to a gene: 10.

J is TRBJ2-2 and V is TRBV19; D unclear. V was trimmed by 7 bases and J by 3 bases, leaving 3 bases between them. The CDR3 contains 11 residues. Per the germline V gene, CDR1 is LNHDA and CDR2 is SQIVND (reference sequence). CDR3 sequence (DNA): TGTGCCAGTATGCACACCGGGGAGCTGTTTTTT. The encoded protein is CASMHTGELFF.